Listed below are T cell receptor beta chains from one sample, sequenced in a study of control samples from healthy donors and cancer patients. The protocol was immunoSEQ multiplex PCR, while the TCRdb copy is restricted to in-frame clones and leaves out a portion. The table lists 45,000 to 60,000 clones, 85% to 95% of them singletons. The sample taken for sequencing was blood. The origin of the receptors is a man aged 30 to 39 in good health. The CDR3 runs from the conserved cysteine through the conserved F or W. Clone size is stated in some rows and not others, as once, few, many or a class when expanded.

v_call	j_call	clone_size	cdr3_aa
TRBV5-4	TRBJ2-3	.	CASSHSGTSTDTQYF
TRBV18	TRBJ1-5	.	CASSPGGGGGNQPQHF
TRBV6-1	TRBJ2-3	.	CASSEFPPQSTDTQYF
TRBV27	TRBJ1-2	.	CASKITGTGGGLANYGYTF
TRBV30	TRBJ2-7	.	CAWSAVRGIYEQYF
TRBV2	TRBJ1-3	.	CASGTGSSGNTIYF
TRBV18	TRBJ2-5	once	CASSPLGQQETQYF
TRBV29-1	TRBJ2-3	.	CSVDRQGSTDTQYF
TRBV19	TRBJ1-5	once	CASSIQGPKQPQHF
TRBV4-1	TRBJ2-3	.	CASSQDGGGGDTQYF